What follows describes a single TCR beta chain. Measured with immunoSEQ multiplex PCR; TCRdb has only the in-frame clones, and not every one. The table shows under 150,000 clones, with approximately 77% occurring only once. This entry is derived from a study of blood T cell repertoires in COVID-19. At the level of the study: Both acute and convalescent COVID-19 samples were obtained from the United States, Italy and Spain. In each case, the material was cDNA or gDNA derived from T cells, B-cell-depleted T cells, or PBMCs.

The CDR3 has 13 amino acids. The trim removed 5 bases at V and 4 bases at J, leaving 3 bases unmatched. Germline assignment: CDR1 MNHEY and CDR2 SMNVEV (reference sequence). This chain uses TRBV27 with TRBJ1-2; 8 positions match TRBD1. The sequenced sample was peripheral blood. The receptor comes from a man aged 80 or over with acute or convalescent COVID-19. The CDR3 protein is CASSVGQGYGYTF. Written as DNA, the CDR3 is TGTGCCAGCAGTGTCGGACAGGGCTATGGCTACACCTTC.